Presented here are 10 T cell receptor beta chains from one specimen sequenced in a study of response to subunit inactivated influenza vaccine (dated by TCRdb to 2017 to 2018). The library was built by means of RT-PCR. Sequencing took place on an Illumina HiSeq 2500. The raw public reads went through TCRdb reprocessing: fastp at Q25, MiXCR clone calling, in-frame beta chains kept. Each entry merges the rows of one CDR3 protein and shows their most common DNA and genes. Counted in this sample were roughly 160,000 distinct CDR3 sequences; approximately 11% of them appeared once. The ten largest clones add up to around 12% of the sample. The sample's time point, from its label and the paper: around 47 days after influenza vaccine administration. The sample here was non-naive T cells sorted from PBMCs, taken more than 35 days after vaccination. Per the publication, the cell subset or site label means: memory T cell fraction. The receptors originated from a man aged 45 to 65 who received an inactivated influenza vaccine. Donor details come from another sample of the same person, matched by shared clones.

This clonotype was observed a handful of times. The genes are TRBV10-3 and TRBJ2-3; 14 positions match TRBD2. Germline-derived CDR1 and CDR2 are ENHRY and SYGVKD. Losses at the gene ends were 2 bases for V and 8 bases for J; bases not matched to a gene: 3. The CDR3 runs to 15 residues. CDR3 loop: CAISEGTSGSATQYF. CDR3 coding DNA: TGTGCCATCAGTGAGGGGACTAGCGGGAGTGCTACGCAGTATTTT.

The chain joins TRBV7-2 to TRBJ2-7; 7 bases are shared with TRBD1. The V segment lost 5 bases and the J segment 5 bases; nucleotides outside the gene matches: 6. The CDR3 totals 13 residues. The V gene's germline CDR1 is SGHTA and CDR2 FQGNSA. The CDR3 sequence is CASSTTGDHEQYF. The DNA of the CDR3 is TGTGCCAGCAGCACAACAGGGGATCACGAGCAGTACTTC.

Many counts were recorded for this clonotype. The CDR3 bases are TGTGCCAGCAGCCCGGGATTGGTTGGAGTTGGAACCAAAAACATTCAGTACTTC. Translated: CASSPGLVGVGTKNIQYF. The genes are TRBV12-3 or TRBV12-4 and TRBJ2-4; tentative D call: TRBD2 (5 bases). Trimming removed 6 bases from V and 2 bases from J, with 23 bases in between. There are 18 residues in the CDR3.

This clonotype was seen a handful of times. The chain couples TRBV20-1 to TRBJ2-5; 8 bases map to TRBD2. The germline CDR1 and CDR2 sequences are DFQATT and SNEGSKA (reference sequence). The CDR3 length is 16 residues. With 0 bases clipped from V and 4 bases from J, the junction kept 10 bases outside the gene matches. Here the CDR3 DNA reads TGCAGTGCTAGAGACGTCATAGCGGGAACGGGAGAGACCCAGTACTTC. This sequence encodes CSARDVIAGTGETQYF.

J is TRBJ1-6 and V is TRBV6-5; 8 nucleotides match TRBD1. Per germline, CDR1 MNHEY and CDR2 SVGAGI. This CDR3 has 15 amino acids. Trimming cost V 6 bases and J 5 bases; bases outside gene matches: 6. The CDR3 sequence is CASRPGQGNNSPLHF. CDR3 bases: TGTGCCAGCAGACCCGGACAGGGAAATAATTCACCCCTCCACTTT.

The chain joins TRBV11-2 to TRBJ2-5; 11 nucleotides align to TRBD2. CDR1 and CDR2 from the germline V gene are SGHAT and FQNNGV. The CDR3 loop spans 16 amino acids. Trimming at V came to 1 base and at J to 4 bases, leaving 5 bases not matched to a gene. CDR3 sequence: CASSLVAGGRVETQYF. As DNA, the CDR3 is TGTGCCAGCAGCTTAGTAGCGGGGGGGCGTGTAGAGACCCAGTACTTC.

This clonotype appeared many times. The CDR3 DNA reads as TGCAGTGCTAGAGATATACGTCAAGAGACCCAGTACTTC. It is translated as CSARDIRQETQYF. The rearrangement joins TRBV20-1 to TRBJ2-5, with D unresolved. The CDR3 is 13 residues long. Germline V gives CDR1 DFQATT, CDR2 SNEGSKA (reference sequence). V was pared by 0 bases and J by 2 bases, with 7 bases between.

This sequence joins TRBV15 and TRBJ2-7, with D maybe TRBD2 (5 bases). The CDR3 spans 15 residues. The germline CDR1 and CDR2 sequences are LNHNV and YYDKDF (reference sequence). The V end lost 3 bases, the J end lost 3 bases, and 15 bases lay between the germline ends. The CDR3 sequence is CATSRGRLLLYEQYF. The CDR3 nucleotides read TGTGCCACCAGCAGGGGCAGACTACTACTCTACGAGCAGTACTTC.

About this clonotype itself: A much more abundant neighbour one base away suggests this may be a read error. The CDR3 bases are TGTGCCAGCGGTCGCTATTATGAGCAGTTCTTC. Translating it yields CASGRYYEQFF. V is TRBV7-9 and J is TRBJ2-1; D unresolved. This CDR3 has 11 residues. CDR1 is SEHNR and CDR2 is FQNEAQ in the germline V gene (reference sequence). The V end lost 8 bases, the J end lost 8 bases, and 10 bases lay between the germline ends.

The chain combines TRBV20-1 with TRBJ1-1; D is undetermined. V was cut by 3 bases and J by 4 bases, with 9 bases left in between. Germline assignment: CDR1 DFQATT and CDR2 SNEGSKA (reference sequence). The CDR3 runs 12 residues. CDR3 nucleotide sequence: TGCAGTGCTAGTCCCCCGGGCACTGAAGCTTTCTTT. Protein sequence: CSASPPGTEAFF.